This T cell receptor (beta chain) was sequenced during a study of T cell responses to AZD1222 COVID-19 vaccine. Findings and caveats of the study: Baseline seropositivity occurred in only six AZD1222 recipients. Possibly, clonal diversity was underestimated; donors were largely white British and included more females. Two AZD1222 doses significantly raised spike-specific TCR breadth and depth over controls.

Profiled with immunoSEQ multiplex PCR; TCRdb holds only in-frame clones, not every one. The sample has 65,000 to 90,000 clones, 86% seen once. Remarks on this clone: Its matching antigen is unknown.

The V gene end was trimmed by 4 bases and the J gene end by 5 bases; junction bases not matched to a gene: 8. Germline CDR1 and CDR2: SGHRS and YFSETQ. This CDR3 contains 15 residues. This clonotype originated in an adult in good health. The material was peripheral blood, obtained on day 0 of AZD1222 vaccination. This chain joins TRBV5-1 and TRBJ1-1, with 10 bases lining up with TRBD1. The CDR3 is CASSAAGTGVTEAFF. The CDR3 nucleotides read TGCGCCAGCAGCGCCGCCGGGACAGGGGTTACTGAAGCTTTCTTT.